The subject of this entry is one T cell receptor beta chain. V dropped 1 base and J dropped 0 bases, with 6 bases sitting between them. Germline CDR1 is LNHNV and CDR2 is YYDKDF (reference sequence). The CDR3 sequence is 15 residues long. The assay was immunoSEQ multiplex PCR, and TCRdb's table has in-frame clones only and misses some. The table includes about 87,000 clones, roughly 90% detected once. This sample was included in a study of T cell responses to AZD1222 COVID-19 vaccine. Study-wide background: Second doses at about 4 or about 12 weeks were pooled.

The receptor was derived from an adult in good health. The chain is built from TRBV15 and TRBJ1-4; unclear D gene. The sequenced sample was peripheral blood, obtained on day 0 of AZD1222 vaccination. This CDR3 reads CATSRVGATNEKLFF. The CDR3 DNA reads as TGTGCCACCAGCAGAGTAGGAGCAACTAATGAAAAACTGTTTTTT.